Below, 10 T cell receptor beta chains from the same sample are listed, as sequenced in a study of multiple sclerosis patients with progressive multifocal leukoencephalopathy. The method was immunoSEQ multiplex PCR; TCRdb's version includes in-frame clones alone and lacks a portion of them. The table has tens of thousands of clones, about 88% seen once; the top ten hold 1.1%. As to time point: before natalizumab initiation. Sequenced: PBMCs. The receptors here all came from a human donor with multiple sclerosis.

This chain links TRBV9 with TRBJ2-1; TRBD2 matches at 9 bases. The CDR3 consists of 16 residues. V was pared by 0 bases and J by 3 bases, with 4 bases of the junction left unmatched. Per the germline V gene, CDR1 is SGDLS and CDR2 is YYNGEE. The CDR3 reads CASSVASGGIYNEQFF. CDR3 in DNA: TGTGCCAGCAGCGTAGCGAGCGGGGGGATCTACAATGAGCAGTTCTTC. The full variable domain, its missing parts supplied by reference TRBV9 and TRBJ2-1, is DSGVTQTPKHLITATGQRVTLRCSPRSGDLSVYWYQQSLDQGLQFLIQYYNGEERAKGNILERFSAQQFPDLHSELNLSSLELGDSALYFCASSVASGGIYNEQFFGPGTRLTVL.

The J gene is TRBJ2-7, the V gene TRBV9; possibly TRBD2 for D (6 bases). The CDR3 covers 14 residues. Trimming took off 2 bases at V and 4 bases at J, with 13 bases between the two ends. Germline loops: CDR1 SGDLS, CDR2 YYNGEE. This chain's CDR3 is CASSVGGGVYEQYF. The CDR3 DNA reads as TGTGCCAGCAGCGTCGGGGGTGGGGTATACGAGCAGTACTTC.

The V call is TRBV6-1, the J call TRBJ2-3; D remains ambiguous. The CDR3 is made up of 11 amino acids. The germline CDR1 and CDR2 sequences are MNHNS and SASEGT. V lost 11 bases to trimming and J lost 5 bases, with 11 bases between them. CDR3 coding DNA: TGTGCCGGCCAGGCGCGAGATACGCAGTATTTT. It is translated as CAGQARDTQYF.

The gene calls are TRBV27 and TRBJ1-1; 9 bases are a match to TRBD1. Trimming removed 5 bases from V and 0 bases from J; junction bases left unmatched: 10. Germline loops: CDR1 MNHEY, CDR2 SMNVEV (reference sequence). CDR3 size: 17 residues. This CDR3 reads CASSPRDREAMNTEAFF. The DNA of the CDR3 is TGTGCCAGCAGTCCCCGGGACAGGGAAGCCATGAACACTGAAGCTTTCTTT.

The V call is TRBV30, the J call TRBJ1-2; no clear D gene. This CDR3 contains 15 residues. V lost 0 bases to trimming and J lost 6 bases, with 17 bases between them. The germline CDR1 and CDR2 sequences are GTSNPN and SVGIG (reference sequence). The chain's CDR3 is CAWSVDDYFPHGYTF. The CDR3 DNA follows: TGTGCCTGGAGTGTAGATGACTATTTCCCCCATGGCTACACCTTC.

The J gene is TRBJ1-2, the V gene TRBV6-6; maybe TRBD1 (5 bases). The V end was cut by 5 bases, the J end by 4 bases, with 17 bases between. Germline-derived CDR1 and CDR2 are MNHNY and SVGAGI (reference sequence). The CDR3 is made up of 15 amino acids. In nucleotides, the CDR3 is TGTGCCAGCAGTACGGCCGGGACGGGATTCTATGGCTACACCTTC. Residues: CASSTAGTGFYGYTF.

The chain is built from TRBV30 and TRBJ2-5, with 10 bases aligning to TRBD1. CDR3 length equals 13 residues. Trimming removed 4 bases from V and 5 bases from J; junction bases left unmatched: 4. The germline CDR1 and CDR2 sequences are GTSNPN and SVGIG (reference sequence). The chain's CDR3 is CAWKGTGAETQYF. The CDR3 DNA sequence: TGTGCCTGGAAGGGGACAGGGGCCGAGACCCAGTACTTC.

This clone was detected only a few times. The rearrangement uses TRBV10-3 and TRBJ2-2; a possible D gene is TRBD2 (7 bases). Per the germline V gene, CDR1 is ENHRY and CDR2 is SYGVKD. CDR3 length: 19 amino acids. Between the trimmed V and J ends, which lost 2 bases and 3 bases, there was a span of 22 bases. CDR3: CAISEPPLGGRPDTGELFF. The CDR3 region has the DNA TGTGCCATCAGTGAGCCACCGCTGGGGGGGCGACCCGACACCGGGGAGCTGTTTTTT.

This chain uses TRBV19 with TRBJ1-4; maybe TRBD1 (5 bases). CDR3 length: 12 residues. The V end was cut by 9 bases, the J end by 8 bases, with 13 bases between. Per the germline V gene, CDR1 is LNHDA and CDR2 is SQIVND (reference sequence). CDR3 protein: CASSLGGEKLFF. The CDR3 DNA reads TGTGCCAGCTCACTTGGGGGAGAAAAACTGTTTTTT.

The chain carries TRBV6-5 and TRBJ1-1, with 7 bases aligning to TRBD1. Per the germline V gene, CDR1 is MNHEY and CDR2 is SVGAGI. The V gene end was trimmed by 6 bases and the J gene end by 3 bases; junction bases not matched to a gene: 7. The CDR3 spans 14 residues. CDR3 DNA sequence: TGTGCCAGCAGAGTTAGGGGGCCGGACACTGAAGCTTTCTTT. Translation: CASRVRGPDTEAFF.